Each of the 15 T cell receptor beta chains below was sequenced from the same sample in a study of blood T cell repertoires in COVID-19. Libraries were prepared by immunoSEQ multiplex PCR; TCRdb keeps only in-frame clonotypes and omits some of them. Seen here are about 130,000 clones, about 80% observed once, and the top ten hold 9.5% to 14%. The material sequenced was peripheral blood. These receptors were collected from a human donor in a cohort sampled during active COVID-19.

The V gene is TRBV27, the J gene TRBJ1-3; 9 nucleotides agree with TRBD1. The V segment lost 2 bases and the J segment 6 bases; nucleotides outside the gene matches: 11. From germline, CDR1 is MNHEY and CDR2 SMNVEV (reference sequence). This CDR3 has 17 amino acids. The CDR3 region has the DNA TGTGCCAGCAGTTTAGGGGATCTAACAGGGGGCGAAAACACCATATATTTT. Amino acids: CASSLGDLTGGENTIYF.

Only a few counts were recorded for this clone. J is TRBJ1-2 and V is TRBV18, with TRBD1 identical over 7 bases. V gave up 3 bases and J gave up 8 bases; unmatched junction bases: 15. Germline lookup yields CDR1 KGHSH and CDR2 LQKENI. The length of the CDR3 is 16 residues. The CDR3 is CASSPSRQGKDIGYTF. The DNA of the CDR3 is TGTGCCAGCTCACCCTCACGACAGGGTAAAGATATAGGCTACACCTTC. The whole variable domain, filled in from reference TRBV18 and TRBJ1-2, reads NAGVMQNPRHLVRRRGQEARLRCSPMKGHSHVYWYRQLPEEGLKFMVYLQKENIIDESGMPKERFSAEFPKEGPSILRIQQVVRGDSAAYFCASSPSRQGKDIGYTFGSGTRLTVV.

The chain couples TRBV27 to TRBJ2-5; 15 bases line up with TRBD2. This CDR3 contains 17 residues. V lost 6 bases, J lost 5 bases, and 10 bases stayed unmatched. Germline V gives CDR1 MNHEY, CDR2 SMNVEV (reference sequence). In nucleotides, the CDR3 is TGTGCCAGCAGGCGAGGACTAGCGGGGGGGTTCGCGGAGACCCAGTACTTC. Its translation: CASRRGLAGGFAETQYF.

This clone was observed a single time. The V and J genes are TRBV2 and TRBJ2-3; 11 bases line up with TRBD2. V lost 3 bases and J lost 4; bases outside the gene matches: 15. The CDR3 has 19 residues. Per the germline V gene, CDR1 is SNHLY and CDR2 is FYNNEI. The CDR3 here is CASSEDISGGALWPDTQYF. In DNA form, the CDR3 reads TGTGCCAGCAGTGAGGACATTAGCGGGGGGGCCTTGTGGCCAGATACGCAGTATTTT.

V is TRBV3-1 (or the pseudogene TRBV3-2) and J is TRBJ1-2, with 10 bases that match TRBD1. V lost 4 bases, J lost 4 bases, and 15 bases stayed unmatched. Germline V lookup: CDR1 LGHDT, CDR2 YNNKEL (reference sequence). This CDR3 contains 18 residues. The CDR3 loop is CASSRNRDRGEGSYGYTF. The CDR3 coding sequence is TGTGCCAGCAGCCGAAACCGGGACAGGGGTGAAGGTAGCTATGGCTACACCTTC.

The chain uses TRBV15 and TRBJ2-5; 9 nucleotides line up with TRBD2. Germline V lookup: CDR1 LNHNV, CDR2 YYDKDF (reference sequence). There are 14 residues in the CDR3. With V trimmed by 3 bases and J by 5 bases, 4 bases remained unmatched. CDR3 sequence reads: CATSRLRGGETQYF. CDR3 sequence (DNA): TGTGCCACCAGCAGGCTGCGGGGGGGGGAGACCCAGTACTTC.

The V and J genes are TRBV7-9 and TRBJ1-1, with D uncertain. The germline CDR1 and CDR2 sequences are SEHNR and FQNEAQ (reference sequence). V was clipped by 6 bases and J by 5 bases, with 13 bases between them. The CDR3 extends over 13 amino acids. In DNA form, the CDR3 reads TGTGCCAGCAGTCAATTGCCCGGGACTGAAGCTTTCTTT. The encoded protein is CASSQLPGTEAFF.

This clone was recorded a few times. In DNA, the CDR3 is TGTGCCAGCAGGTACAGGACGAACACCGGGGAGCTGTTTTTT. Translated, it gives CASRYRTNTGELFF. The chain joins TRBV7-9 to TRBJ2-2; a weak D match, TRBD1 (5 bases). Per germline, CDR1 SEHNR and CDR2 FQNEAQ (reference sequence). CDR3 size: 14 residues. The germline V and J ends were trimmed by 6 bases and 0 bases, with 8 bases remaining between them.

The CDR3 nucleotides read TGTGCCAGCAGGCTCGAGGGTAACGGGGAGACCCAGTACTTC. This encodes CASRLEGNGETQYF. This chain links TRBV2 with TRBJ2-5; perhaps TRBD2 as D (5 bases). The V end was cut by 6 bases, the J end by 5 bases, with 16 bases between. The CDR3 extends over 14 amino acids. CDR1 and CDR2 (germline): SNHLY, FYNNEI.

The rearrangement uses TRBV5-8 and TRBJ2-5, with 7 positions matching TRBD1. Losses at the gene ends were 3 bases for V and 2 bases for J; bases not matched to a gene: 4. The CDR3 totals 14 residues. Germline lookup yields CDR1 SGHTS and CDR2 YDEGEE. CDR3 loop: CASSSRDSQETQYF. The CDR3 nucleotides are TGTGCCAGCAGCTCCCGGGACAGTCAAGAGACCCAGTACTTC. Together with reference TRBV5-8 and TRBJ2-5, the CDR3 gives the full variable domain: EAGVTQSPTHLIKTRGQQATLRCSPISGHTSVYWYQQALGLGLQFLLWYDEGEERNRGNFPPRFSGRQFPNYSSELNVNALELEDSALYLCASSSRDSQETQYFGPGTRLLVL.

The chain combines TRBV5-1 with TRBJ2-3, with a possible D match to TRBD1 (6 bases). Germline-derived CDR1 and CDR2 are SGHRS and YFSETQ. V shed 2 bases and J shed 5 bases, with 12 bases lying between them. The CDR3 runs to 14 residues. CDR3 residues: CASSLETGRDTQYF. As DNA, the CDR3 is TGCGCCAGCAGCTTAGAAACAGGGAGAGATACGCAGTATTTT.

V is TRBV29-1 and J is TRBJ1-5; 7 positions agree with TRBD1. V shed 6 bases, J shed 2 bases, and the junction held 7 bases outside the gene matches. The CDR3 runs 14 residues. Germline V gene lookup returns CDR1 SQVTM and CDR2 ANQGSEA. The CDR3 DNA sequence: TGCAGCGTAGCGTTTACAGGGGGCAATCAGCCCCAGCATTTT. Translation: CSVAFTGGNQPQHF.

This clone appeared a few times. The CDR3 DNA is TGTGCCAGCAGTGAAGGACAGCGAAGCTCCTACGAGCAGTACTTC. This codes for CASSEGQRSSYEQYF. J is TRBJ2-7 and V is TRBV2; D might be TRBD1 (5 bases). Germline V gene lookup returns CDR1 SNHLY and CDR2 FYNNEI. The CDR3 sequence is 15 residues long. V lost 1 base, J lost 0 bases, and 10 bases lay in between.

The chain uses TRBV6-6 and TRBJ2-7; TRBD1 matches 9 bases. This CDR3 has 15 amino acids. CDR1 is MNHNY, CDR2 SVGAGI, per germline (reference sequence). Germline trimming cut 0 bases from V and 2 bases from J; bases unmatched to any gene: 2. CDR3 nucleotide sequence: TGTGCCAGCAGTTACTCGAACAGGGGGCCCTACGAGCAGTACTTC. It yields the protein CASSYSNRGPYEQYF.

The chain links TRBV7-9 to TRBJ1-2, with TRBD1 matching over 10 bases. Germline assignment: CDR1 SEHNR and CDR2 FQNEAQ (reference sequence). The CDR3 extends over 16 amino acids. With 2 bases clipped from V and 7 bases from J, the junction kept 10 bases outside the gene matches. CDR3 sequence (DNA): TGTGCCAGCAGCTTACCACGACAGGGGGCCCTATCTGGCTACACCTTC. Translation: CASSLPRQGALSGYTF.